This TCR beta chain was profiled in a study of blood T cell repertoires in COVID-19. Overall study: The origin of the acute and convalescent COVID-19 samples was the United States, Italy and Spain. PBMCs, B-cell-depleted T cells, or T cells provided the cDNA or gDNA that made up the material.

Under the authors' procedure: For nucleated cells, counts were estimated from reference gene primer amplification. The table came from immunoSEQ multiplex PCR; TCRdb's copy has only in-frame clones and leaves some out. Clone size and V and J calls were adopted from that table, with D and trimming inferred from the DNA. Seen here are some 70,000 clones, 80% to 90% observed once, and the top ten hold more than 2.5%. Trimming pared 6 bases from V and 4 bases from J, leaving 13 bases between. This CDR3 has 14 amino acids. The germline V gene has CDR1 LNHDA and CDR2 SQIVND (reference sequence). The receptor's source is a man between 45 and 60 years old with acute or convalescent COVID-19. V gene TRBV19 combines with J gene TRBJ1-5; D might be TRBD1 (5 bases). Material: peripheral blood. In nucleotides, the CDR3 is TGTGCCAGTAGGGGGGAGGGACGAAATCAGCCCCAGCATTTT. Translated: CASRGEGRNQPQHF.